Listed below are T cell receptor beta chains from one sample, sequenced in a study of radiotherapy plus CTLA-4 blockade in lung cancer. Only in-frame clones appear in the TCRdb table, and some are missing; sequencing was by immunoSEQ multiplex PCR. The sample has about 120,000 clones, approximately 90% seen once; the top ten hold roughly 6.9%. This specimen consisted of peripheral blood, obtained from a patient treated with radiotherapy plus ipilimumab. Receptor source: a human donor with non-small cell lung cancer that progressed on radiotherapy plus ipilimumab. The conserved cysteine and the conserved F or W are not part of the CDR3 here. Clone size is stated in some rows and not others, as once, few, many or a class when expanded.

len: 12; abundance: -; v_gene: TRBV7-3; j_gene: TRBJ2-5; CDR3aa: ASSTPYRQETQY
len: 13; abundance: medium-sized; v_gene: TRBV10-3; j_gene: TRBJ1-2; CDR3aa: AISESIQANYGYT
len: 13; abundance: -; v_gene: TRBV15; j_gene: TRBJ2-7; CDR3aa: ATSSTSGRASEQY
len: 12; abundance: -; v_gene: TRBV5-1; j_gene: TRBJ1-2; CDR3aa: ASSPPTVNYGYT
len: 12; abundance: few; v_gene: TRBV25-1; j_gene: TRBJ2-7; CDR3aa: AISSASGDYEQY
len: 13; abundance: -; v_gene: TRBV5-1; j_gene: TRBJ1-1; CDR3aa: ASSRDLARNTEAF
len: 14; abundance: -; v_gene: TRBV18; j_gene: TRBJ1-1; CDR3aa: ASSPPGAEENTEAF
len: 14; abundance: -; v_gene: TRBV10-1; j_gene: TRBJ2-1; CDR3aa: ASSESRVTPPGQQF
len: 12; abundance: -; v_gene: TRBV10-3; j_gene: TRBJ2-1; CDR3aa: AISGRGTYNEQF
len: 11; abundance: -; v_gene: TRBV25-1; j_gene: TRBJ1-2; CDR3aa: ASSERGVDGYT
len: 12; abundance: -; v_gene: TRBV6-6; j_gene: TRBJ1-1; CDR3aa: ASSYSRASTEAF
len: 14; abundance: -; v_gene: TRBV4-1; j_gene: TRBJ2-1; CDR3aa: ASSSWASSSYNEQF
len: 16; abundance: few; v_gene: TRBV7-9; j_gene: TRBJ2-5; CDR3aa: ASSFIVQTSGGPGTQY
len: 12; abundance: -; v_gene: TRBV2; j_gene: TRBJ2-4; CDR3aa: ASSAGLAANIQY
len: 14; abundance: -; v_gene: TRBV7-9; j_gene: TRBJ2-1; CDR3aa: ASSPGTSGIYNEQF
len: 13; abundance: -; v_gene: TRBV27; j_gene: TRBJ2-7; CDR3aa: ASSLWAGNSYEQY
len: 12; abundance: -; v_gene: TRBV6-5; j_gene: TRBJ1-1; CDR3aa: ASSYRGEGTEAF
len: 10; abundance: -; v_gene: TRBV2; j_gene: TRBJ1-5; CDR3aa: ASRRGGQPQH
len: 18; abundance: -; v_gene: TRBV27; j_gene: TRBJ2-7; CDR3aa: ASSHSTRSWTVAGVGEQY
len: 14; abundance: -; v_gene: TRBV6-6; j_gene: TRBJ2-1; CDR3aa: ASSPAPGDAYNEQF
len: 11; abundance: few; v_gene: TRBV19; j_gene: TRBJ2-7; CDR3aa: ASSRDRVSEQY
len: 14; abundance: -; v_gene: TRBV18; j_gene: TRBJ1-3; CDR3aa: ASSPGEHNAGNTIY
len: 13; abundance: -; v_gene: TRBV27; j_gene: TRBJ1-2; CDR3aa: ASAGGRDRRVGYT
len: 12; abundance: -; v_gene: TRBV10-1; j_gene: TRBJ2-7; CDR3aa: ASTRGIQPLEQY
len: 13; abundance: -; v_gene: TRBV9; j_gene: TRBJ1-2; CDR3aa: ASSAGQGGSYGYT
len: 11; abundance: -; v_gene: TRBV5-1; j_gene: TRBJ2-1; CDR3aa: ASRRGPNNEQF
len: 13; abundance: -; v_gene: TRBV7-2; j_gene: TRBJ1-1; CDR3aa: ASRQRTGTGGTAF
len: 10; abundance: -; v_gene: TRBV11-2; j_gene: TRBJ1-3; CDR3aa: ASSLYGNTIY
len: 13; abundance: -; v_gene: TRBV11-2; j_gene: TRBJ2-7; CDR3aa: ASSLERESTYEQY
len: 15; abundance: -; v_gene: TRBV11-2; j_gene: TRBJ1-1; CDR3aa: ASSSPVQGAANTEAF
len: 12; abundance: -; v_gene: TRBV7-9; j_gene: TRBJ1-2; CDR3aa: ASSLAGAGDGYT
len: 12; abundance: -; v_gene: TRBV4-2; j_gene: TRBJ2-7; CDR3aa: ASSQVGSYHEQY
len: 12; abundance: -; v_gene: TRBV5-1; j_gene: TRBJ2-5; CDR3aa: ASSSTGFGETQY
len: 15; abundance: -; v_gene: TRBV5-6; j_gene: TRBJ2-5; CDR3aa: ASSLGVGQGMRETQY
len: 13; abundance: -; v_gene: TRBV5-5; j_gene: TRBJ2-7; CDR3aa: ASSRDRGPPYEQY
len: 12; abundance: few; v_gene: TRBV2; j_gene: TRBJ1-2; CDR3aa: ASGLQGTGNGYT
len: 14; abundance: -; v_gene: TRBV19; j_gene: TRBJ1-5; CDR3aa: ASIPGHSVRNQPQH
len: 14; abundance: -; v_gene: TRBV9; j_gene: TRBJ2-1; CDR3aa: ASSAGTSGSIDEQF
len: 15; abundance: -; v_gene: TRBV11-3; j_gene: TRBJ2-3; CDR3aa: ASSLDGRMRDTDTQY
len: 14; abundance: -; v_gene: TRBV15; j_gene: TRBJ1-5; CDR3aa: ATSPGSSRGNQPQH
len: 14; abundance: -; v_gene: TRBV29-1; j_gene: TRBJ2-1; CDR3aa: SVWDIAGEGVNEQF
len: 12; abundance: -; v_gene: TRBV2; j_gene: TRBJ2-3; CDR3aa: AGSRDRGADTQY
len: 14; abundance: -; v_gene: TRBV5-1; j_gene: TRBJ2-1; CDR3aa: ASSFVSGRADNEQF
len: 11; abundance: -; v_gene: TRBV19; j_gene: TRBJ1-2; CDR3aa: ASSIRGNYGYT
len: 15; abundance: -; v_gene: TRBV5-1; j_gene: TRBJ1-4; CDR3aa: ASSLPDRLATNEKLF
len: 13; abundance: few; v_gene: TRBV18; j_gene: TRBJ2-7; CDR3aa: ASSPSKPGDHEQY
len: 13; abundance: once; v_gene: TRBV6-5; j_gene: TRBJ2-1; CDR3aa: ASSRERGLYNEQF
len: 12; abundance: -; v_gene: TRBV6-1; j_gene: TRBJ2-7; CDR3aa: ASSEAGTSYEQY
len: 14; abundance: -; v_gene: TRBV11-3; j_gene: TRBJ2-1; CDR3aa: ASSLEGDSSYNEQF
len: 13; abundance: -; v_gene: TRBV7-8; j_gene: TRBJ1-2; CDR3aa: ASSRTVGAESGYT
len: 10; abundance: -; v_gene: TRBV29-1; j_gene: TRBJ2-7; CDR3aa: SAWSSSYEQY
len: 10; abundance: -; v_gene: TRBV2; j_gene: TRBJ2-7; CDR3aa: ASSRGRGEQY
len: 13; abundance: -; v_gene: TRBV5-6; j_gene: TRBJ2-1; CDR3aa: ASSLGERFDNEQF
len: 11; abundance: -; v_gene: TRBV5-1; j_gene: TRBJ2-6; CDR3aa: ASTPGGANVLT
len: 12; abundance: -; v_gene: TRBV5-1; j_gene: TRBJ2-3; CDR3aa: ASRKSPDQDTQY
len: 10; abundance: -; v_gene: TRBV10-2; j_gene: TRBJ2-7; CDR3aa: ASSHVLNEQY
len: 12; abundance: -; v_gene: TRBV4-2; j_gene: TRBJ2-7; CDR3aa: ASSHNRGSYEQY